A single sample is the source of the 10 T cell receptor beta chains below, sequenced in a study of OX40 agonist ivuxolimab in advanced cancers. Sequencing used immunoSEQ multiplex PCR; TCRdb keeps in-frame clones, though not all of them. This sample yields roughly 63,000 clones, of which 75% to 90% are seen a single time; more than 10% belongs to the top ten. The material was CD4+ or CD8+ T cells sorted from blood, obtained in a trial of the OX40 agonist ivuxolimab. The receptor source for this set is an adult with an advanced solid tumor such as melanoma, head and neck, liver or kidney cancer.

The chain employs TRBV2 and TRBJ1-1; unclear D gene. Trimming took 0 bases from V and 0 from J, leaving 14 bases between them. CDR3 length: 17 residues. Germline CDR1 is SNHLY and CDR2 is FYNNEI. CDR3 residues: CASSEARLFELNTEAFF. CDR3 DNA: TGTGCCAGCAGTGAAGCGCGCCTGTTTGAATTGAACACTGAAGCTTTCTTT.

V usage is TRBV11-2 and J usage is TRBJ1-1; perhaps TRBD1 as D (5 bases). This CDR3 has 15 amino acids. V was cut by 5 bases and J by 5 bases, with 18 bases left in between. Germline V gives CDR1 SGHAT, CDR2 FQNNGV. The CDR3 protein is CASSLLQGGRTEAFF. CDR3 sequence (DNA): TGTGCCAGCAGCCTACTGCAGGGCGGAAGGACTGAAGCTTTCTTT.

CDR3 bases: TGCGCCAGCAGCTTGGGGGTTCAGGCGGGAGAAGAGACCCAGTACTTC. Encoded protein: CASSLGVQAGEETQYF. The chain employs TRBV5-1 and TRBJ2-5, with 7 positions matching TRBD2. This CDR3 spans 16 amino acids. Unmatched junction bases numbered 8, after V lost 0 bases and J lost 3 bases. CDR1 SGHRS and CDR2 YFSETQ come from the germline V gene.

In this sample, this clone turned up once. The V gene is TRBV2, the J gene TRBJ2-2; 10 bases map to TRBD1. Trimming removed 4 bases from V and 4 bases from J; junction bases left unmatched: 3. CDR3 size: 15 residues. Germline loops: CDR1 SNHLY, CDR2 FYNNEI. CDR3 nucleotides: TGTGCCAGCAGTGTCCGGGACAGGGGCACCGGGGAGCTGTTTTTT. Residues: CASSVRDRGTGELFF.

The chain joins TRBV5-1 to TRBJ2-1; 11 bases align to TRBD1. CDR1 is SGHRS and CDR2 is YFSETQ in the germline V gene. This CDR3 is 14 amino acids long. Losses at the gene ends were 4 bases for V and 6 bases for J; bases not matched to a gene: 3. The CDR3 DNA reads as TGCGCCAGCAGCCCCGGGACAGGGGGCAATGAGCAGTTCTTC. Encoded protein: CASSPGTGGNEQFF.

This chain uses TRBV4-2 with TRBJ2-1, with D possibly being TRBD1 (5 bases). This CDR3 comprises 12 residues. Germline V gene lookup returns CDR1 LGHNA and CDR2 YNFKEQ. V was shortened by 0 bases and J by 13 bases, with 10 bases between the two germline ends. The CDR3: CASSQDPDIQFF. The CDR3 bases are TGTGCCAGCAGCCAAGATCCGGACATTCAGTTCTTC.

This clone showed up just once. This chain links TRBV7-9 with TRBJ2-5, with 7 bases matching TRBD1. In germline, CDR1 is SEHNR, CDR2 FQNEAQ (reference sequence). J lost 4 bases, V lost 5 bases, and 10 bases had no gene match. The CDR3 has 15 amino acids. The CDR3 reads CASSPWGRGRETQYF. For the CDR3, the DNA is TGTGCCAGCAGCCCCTGGGGCAGGGGGAGAGAGACCCAGTACTTC. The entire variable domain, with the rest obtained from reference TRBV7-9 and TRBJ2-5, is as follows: DTGVSQNPRHKITKRGQNVTFRCDPISEHNRLYWYRQTLGQGPEFLTYFQNEAQLEKSRLLSDRFSAERPKGSFSTLEIQRTEQGDSAMYLCASSPWGRGRETQYFGPGTRLLVL.

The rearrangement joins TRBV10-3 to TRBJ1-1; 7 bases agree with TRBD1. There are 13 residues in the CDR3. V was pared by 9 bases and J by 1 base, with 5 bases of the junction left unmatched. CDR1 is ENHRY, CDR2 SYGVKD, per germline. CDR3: CAIAGQQNTEAFF. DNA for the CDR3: TGTGCCATTGCGGGACAGCAGAACACTGAAGCTTTCTTT.

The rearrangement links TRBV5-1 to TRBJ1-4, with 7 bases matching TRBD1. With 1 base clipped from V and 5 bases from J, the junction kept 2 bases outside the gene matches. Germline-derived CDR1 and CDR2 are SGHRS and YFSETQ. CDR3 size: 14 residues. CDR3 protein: CASSLPGGNEKLFF. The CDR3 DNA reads TGCGCCAGCAGCTTGCCAGGGGGGAATGAAAAACTGTTTTTT.

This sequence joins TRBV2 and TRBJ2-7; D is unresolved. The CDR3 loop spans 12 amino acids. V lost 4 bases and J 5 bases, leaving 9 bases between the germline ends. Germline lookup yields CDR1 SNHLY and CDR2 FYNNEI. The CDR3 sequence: CASSVRLDEQYF. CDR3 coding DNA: TGTGCCAGCAGTGTGCGTTTGGACGAGCAGTACTTC.